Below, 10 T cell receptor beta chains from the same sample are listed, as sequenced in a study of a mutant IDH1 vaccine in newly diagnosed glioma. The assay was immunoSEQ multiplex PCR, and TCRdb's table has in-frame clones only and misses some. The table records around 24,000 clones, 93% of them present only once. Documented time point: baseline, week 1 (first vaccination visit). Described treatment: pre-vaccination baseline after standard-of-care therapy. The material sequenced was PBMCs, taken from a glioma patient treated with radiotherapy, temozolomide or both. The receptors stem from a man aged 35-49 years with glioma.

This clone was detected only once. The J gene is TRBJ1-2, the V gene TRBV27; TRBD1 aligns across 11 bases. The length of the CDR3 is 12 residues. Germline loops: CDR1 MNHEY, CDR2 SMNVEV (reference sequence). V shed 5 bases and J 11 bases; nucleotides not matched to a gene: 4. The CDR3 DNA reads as TGTGCCAGCAGTGGGACAGGGGGGAAATACACCTTC. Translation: CASSGTGGKYTF.

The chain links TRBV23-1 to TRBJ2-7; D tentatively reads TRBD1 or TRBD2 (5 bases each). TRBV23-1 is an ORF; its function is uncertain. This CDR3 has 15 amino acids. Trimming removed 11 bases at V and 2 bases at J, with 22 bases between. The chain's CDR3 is CAEDSGANATYEQYF. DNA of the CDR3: TGCGCCGAAGATTCCGGGGCCAATGCCACCTACGAGCAGTACTTC.

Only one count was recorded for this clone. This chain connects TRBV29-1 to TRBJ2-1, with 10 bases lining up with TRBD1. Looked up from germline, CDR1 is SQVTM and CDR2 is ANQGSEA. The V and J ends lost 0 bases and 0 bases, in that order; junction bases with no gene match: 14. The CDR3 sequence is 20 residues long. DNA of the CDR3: TGCAGCGTTGAAGATTTCGGGACAGGGGATAAAGGGAGCTCCTACAATGAGCAGTTCTTC. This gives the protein CSVEDFGTGDKGSSYNEQFF.

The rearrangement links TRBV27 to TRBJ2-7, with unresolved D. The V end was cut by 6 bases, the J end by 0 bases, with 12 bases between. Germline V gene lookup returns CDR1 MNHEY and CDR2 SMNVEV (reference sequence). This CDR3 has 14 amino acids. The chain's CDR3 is CASRNSPLSYEQYF. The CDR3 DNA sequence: TGTGCCAGCAGAAACAGTCCTCTCTCCTACGAGCAGTACTTC.

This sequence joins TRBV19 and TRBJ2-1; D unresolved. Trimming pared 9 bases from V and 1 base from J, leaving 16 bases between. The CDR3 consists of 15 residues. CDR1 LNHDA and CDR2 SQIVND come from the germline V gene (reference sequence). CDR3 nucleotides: TGTGCCAGCAGCCCCCGGGCGTCGTCCTACAATGAGCAGTTCTTC. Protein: CASSPRASSYNEQFF.

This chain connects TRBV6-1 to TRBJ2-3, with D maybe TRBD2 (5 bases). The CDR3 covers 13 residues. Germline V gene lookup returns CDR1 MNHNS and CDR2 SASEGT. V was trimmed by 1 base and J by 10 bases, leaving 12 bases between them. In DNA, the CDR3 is TGTGCCAGCAGTGAAGGGGGAACTAGGCCGCAGTATTTT. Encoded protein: CASSEGGTRPQYF.

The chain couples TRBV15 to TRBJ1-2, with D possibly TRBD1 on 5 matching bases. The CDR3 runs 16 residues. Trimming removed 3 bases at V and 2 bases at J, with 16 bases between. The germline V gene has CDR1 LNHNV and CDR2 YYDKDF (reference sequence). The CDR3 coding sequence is TGTGCCACCAGCAGTCCCAATTCGGGGCGCAACTATGGCTACACCTTC. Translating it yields CATSSPNSGRNYGYTF.

CDR3 nucleotides: TGTGCCAGTAGTAATAGATTCATATCGACGGACTCCTACAATGAGCAGTTCTTC. Protein sequence: CASSNRFISTDSYNEQFF. The chain is built from TRBV19 and TRBJ2-1, with D uncertain. Germline V lookup: CDR1 LNHDA, CDR2 SQIVND (reference sequence). Trimming left V 4 bases short and J 0 bases short, with 19 bases between. The CDR3 sequence is 18 residues long.

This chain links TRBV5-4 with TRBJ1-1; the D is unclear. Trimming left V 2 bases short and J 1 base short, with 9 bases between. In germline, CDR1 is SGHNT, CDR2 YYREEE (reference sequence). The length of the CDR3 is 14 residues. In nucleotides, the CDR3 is TGTGCCAGCAGCTTCCTAACAGCGAACACTGAAGCTTTCTTT. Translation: CASSFLTANTEAFF.

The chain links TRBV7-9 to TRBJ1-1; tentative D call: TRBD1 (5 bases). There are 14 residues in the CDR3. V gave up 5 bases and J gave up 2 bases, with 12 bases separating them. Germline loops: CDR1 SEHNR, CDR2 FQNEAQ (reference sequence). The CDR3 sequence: CASSRPGSNTEAFF. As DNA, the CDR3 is TGTGCCAGCAGCCGACCAGGGTCAAACACTGAAGCTTTCTTT.